The rows below give T cell receptor beta chains drawn from one sample of a study of T cell responses to AZD1222 COVID-19 vaccine. Data came from immunoSEQ multiplex PCR; TCRdb stores just in-frame clones and leaves some out. The data hold roughly 130,000 clones, with roughly 94% observed a single time. The specimen was peripheral blood, collected on day 0 of AZD1222 vaccination. Receptors originate from an adult in good health. The CDR3 runs from the conserved cysteine through the conserved F or W. D genes are given only for firm matches. The size entry is marked missing in some rows and otherwise reads once, few, many or a size class.

J	V	size	D	DNA	CDR3
TRBJ2-7	TRBV27	.	.	TGTGCCAGCAGCAGCGGGACACCGTACGAGCAGTACTTC	CASSSGTPYEQYF
TRBJ2-3	TRBV10-3	once	TRBD2	TGTGCCATCTCGGACGGACTAGCGGGAGAGGGGACTAGCACAGATACGCAGTATTTT	CAISDGLAGEGTSTDTQYF
TRBJ2-1	TRBV7-3	.	TRBD1	TGTGCCAGCAGACTAACAGGGGGTAGCAATGAGCAGTTCTTC	CASRLTGGSNEQFF
TRBJ1-4	TRBV3-1/TRBV3-2	.	.	TGTGCCAGCAGCCTTCGATCGACCCAAACACTGTTTTTT	CASSLRSTQTLFF
TRBJ1-1	TRBV19	.	TRBD1	TGTGCCAGTAGAGCCAACAGGGGGTTGAACACTGAAGCTTTCTTT	CASRANRGLNTEAFF
TRBJ2-7	TRBV4-1	.	.	TGCGCCAGCAGTACGGTCTCGGGGGTGCCCTACGAGCAGTACTTC	CASSTVSGVPYEQYF
TRBJ1-2	TRBV5-6	.	.	TGTGCCAGCAGCTTGGGGGGGGCAGGACCTGGCTACACCTTC	CASSLGGAGPGYTF
TRBJ2-1	TRBV27	.	.	TGTGCCAGCAGTATTGGAAATCACCAGTTCTTC	CASSIGNHQFF
TRBJ2-3	TRBV7-2	.	TRBD2	TGTGCCAGCAGCCCCCGGACTAGCCTCTCCGATACGCAGTATTTT	CASSPRTSLSDTQYF
TRBJ2-7	TRBV19	.	.	TGTGCCAGTAGTAATCGAGCGGCCTCCTACGAGCAGTACTTC	CASSNRAASYEQYF
TRBJ1-3	TRBV19	.	.	TGTGCCAGTAGAGAATGGGGGCTTGGAAACACCATATATTTT	CASREWGLGNTIYF
TRBJ2-7	TRBV29-1	.	.	TGCAGCGTTACTGGGACTCACTCCTACGAGCAGTACTTC	CSVTGTHSYEQYF
TRBJ1-2	TRBV6-5	.	.	TGTGCCAGCACCCGGGACCCTAACTATGGCTACACCTTC	CASTRDPNYGYTF
TRBJ2-2	TRBV29-1	.	.	TGCAGCGTTGAAGTAGGGGCCCGTGGGACCGGGGAGCTGTTTTTT	CSVEVGARGTGELFF
TRBJ2-2	TRBV18	.	TRBD2	TGTGCCAGCTCACCTTCGGGACTAGCGGGAGCGGAGGAGCTGTTTTTT	CASSPSGLAGAEELFF
TRBJ2-4	TRBV9	.	.	TGTGCCAGCAGCGTAGGGGATGGGCTAGTCAACATTCAGTACTTC	CASSVGDGLVNIQYF
TRBJ2-7	TRBV9	.	TRBD2	TGTGCCAGCAGCTCCGGGGGGGGGTACGAGCAGTACTTC	CASSSGGGYEQYF
TRBJ1-1	TRBV11-1	.	.	TGTGCCAGCAGGCGAGACTGGGATCGGAACACTGAAGCTTTCTTT	CASRRDWDRNTEAFF
TRBJ2-5	TRBV7-9	.	TRBD2	TGTGCCAGCAGCTTATGGACTAGCGGGAATCAAGAGACCCAGTACTTC	CASSLWTSGNQETQYF
TRBJ2-5	TRBV2	.	TRBD1	TGTGCCAGCGTCAGACAGGGCCTGCACCAAGAGACCCAGTACTTC	CASVRQGLHQETQYF
TRBJ2-3	TRBV7-9	.	.	TGTGCCAGCAGCCCAGGGACGTGGACGGATACGCAGTATTTT	CASSPGTWTDTQYF
TRBJ2-1	TRBV5-1	.	.	TGCGCCAGCAGCTTGGGACAGATCTACAATGAGCAGTTCTTC	CASSLGQIYNEQFF
TRBJ1-2	TRBV29-1	.	.	TGCAGCGTTGTCGGGGCTAACTATGGCTACACCTTC	CSVVGANYGYTF
TRBJ2-6	TRBV23-1	.	TRBD2	TGCGCCAGCAGTCAGGTGGGACTAGCGGGTACCTCTGGGGCCAACGTCCTGACTTTC	CASSQVGLAGTSGANVLTF
TRBJ2-7	TRBV28	.	TRBD2	TGTGCCAGCAGTTCCCGGACTAGCGGGAGGCACCGCTCCTACGAGCAGTACTTC	CASSSRTSGRHRSYEQYF
TRBJ1-5	TRBV27	once	.	TGTGCCAGCGCGGAACAGGGCAATCAGCCCCAGCATTTT	CASAEQGNQPQHF
TRBJ1-2	TRBV11-1	.	.	TGTGCCAGCAGCCCCGGGGGGGCCAGAGGCGCCATCTACACCTTC	CASSPGGARGAIYTF
TRBJ2-2	TRBV6-5	.	TRBD2	TGTGCCAGCAGCTCGACTAGCGGGAGCACCGGGGAGCTGTTTTTT	CASSSTSGSTGELFF
TRBJ1-3	TRBV4-1	.	TRBD1	TGCGCCAGCAGCCGAACAGGGGAGGGTGGAAACACCATATATTTT	CASSRTGEGGNTIYF
TRBJ2-7	TRBV4-3	.	TRBD2	TGCGCCAGCAGCCAAAACCATCCTAGCGGGAGCTACGAGCAGTACTTC	CASSQNHPSGSYEQYF
TRBJ2-1	TRBV11-3	.	.	TGTGCCAGCAGCGGAGATGGGTTAGGAACTGAGCAGTTCTTC	CASSGDGLGTEQFF
TRBJ1-2	TRBV2	.	.	TGTGCGGGGAGGGGGGATAACTATGGCTACACCTTC	CAGRGDNYGYTF
TRBJ1-5	TRBV28	.	.	TGTGCCAGCAGTTTATCGGGCAATCAGCCCCAGCATTTT	CASSLSGNQPQHF
TRBJ2-7	TRBV4-3	.	TRBD2	TGCGCCAGCAGCCAAGGACTAGCGGGAGGAACCTACGAGCAGTACTTC	CASSQGLAGGTYEQYF
TRBJ1-4	TRBV5-6	.	.	TGTGCCAGCAGCTTGCTTGGGACGGGGGATGAAAAACTGTTTTTT	CASSLLGTGDEKLFF
TRBJ2-3	TRBV13	.	.	TGTGCCAGCAGCCCCCGCCCGAGCGACACAGATACGCAGTATTTT	CASSPRPSDTDTQYF
TRBJ2-1	TRBV27	.	.	TGTGCCAGCAGTTTATCTCCGGGCCTGAGCTCCTACAATGAGCAGTTCTTC	CASSLSPGLSSYNEQFF
TRBJ2-7	TRBV9	.	.	TGTGCCAGCAGCGTAAAGGAGAGCTCCTACGAGCAGTACTTC	CASSVKESSYEQYF
TRBJ2-3	TRBV6-2/TRBV6-3	.	.	TGTGCCAGCAGTTTAGGCACCGCAGATACGCAGTATTTT	CASSLGTADTQYF
TRBJ2-1	TRBV4-2	.	.	TGTGCCAGCAGCCCTGCGGGGTCAGAGCCTTACAATGAGCAGTTCTTC	CASSPAGSEPYNEQFF
TRBJ2-3	TRBV5-4	.	TRBD2	TGTGCCAGCAGCTTGGTTAAACTAGCGGGCCACACAGATACGCAGTATTTT	CASSLVKLAGHTDTQYF
TRBJ1-1	TRBV28	.	TRBD1	TGTGCCAGCAAGTTTCGCTGGGACAGGGGAAGAGATACTGAAGCTTTCTTT	CASKFRWDRGRDTEAFF